The 9 T cell receptor beta chains reported below all come from one sample, sequenced in a study of blood T cell repertoires in COVID-19. Using immunoSEQ multiplex PCR, the repertoire was profiled, and TCRdb retains in-frame clones only, with some absent. The sample records just over 95,000 clones, around 81% being singletons. Sample: peripheral blood. The receptors come from a man in his sixties with acute or convalescent COVID-19.

V and J are TRBV5-1 and TRBJ1-3; a weak D match, TRBD1 (6 bases). The V and J ends lost 0 bases and 0 bases respectively, with 10 bases between them. Per the germline V gene, CDR1 is SGHRS and CDR2 is YFSETQ. The CDR3 is 16 residues long. The CDR3 DNA follows: TGCGCCAGCAGCTTGGACCAGGGGAACTCTGGAAACACCATATATTTT. It translates to CASSLDQGNSGNTIYF.

The J gene is TRBJ1-2, the V gene TRBV5-4; D might be TRBD1 (5 bases). The V end was cut by 3 bases, the J end by 6 bases, with 12 bases between. The CDR3 runs to 13 residues. CDR1 and CDR2 from the germline V gene are SGHNT and YYREEE (reference sequence). This chain's CDR3 is CASSSTGDHGYTF. DNA for the CDR3: TGTGCCAGCAGCTCGACGGGGGACCATGGCTACACCTTC.

This sequence joins TRBV28 and TRBJ2-2, with D perhaps matching TRBD2 (5 bases). Germline V CDR1 and CDR2: MDHEN, SYDVKM. CDR3 length: 14 residues. Trimming cost V 3 bases and J 7 bases, with 12 bases left between them. CDR3 DNA sequence: TGTGCCAGCAGTTTTCCAACGGGAATCGGGGAGCTGTTTTTT. This gives the protein CASSFPTGIGELFF.

V usage is TRBV10-3 and J usage is TRBJ2-3; 13 nucleotides align to TRBD2. This CDR3 region has 15 residues. The germline CDR1 and CDR2 sequences are ENHRY and SYGVKD. Trimming removed 4 bases from V and 3 bases from J; junction bases left unmatched: 1. The CDR3 loop is CAISGTSGRTDTQYF. CDR3 in DNA: TGTGCCATCAGTGGGACTAGCGGGAGAACAGATACGCAGTATTTT.

The V call is TRBV5-5, the J call TRBJ1-5; D uncertain. Germline CDR1 reads SGHKS; CDR2 reads YYEKEE (reference sequence). The CDR3 totals 15 residues. Trimming removed 4 bases from V and 0 bases from J, with 11 bases in between. CDR3 residues: CASSQNSYSNQPQHF. The CDR3, as DNA: TGTGCCAGCAGCCAGAATAGCTATAGCAATCAGCCCCAGCATTTT.

This clone came up a few times. The rearrangement links TRBV5-6 to TRBJ1-1; D call uncertain. Trimming stripped 0 bases from V and 3 bases from J, with 12 bases between. The CDR3 has 15 amino acids. CDR1 is SGHDT and CDR2 is YYEEEE in the germline V gene. The CDR3, as DNA: TGTGCCAGCAGCTTGGCCACGGGGTGGTACACTGAAGCTTTCTTT. Its protein is CASSLATGWYTEAFF.

The rearrangement links TRBV5-1 to TRBJ2-1; D is possibly TRBD1 (6 bases). The CDR3 extends over 14 amino acids. Trimming shortened V by 0 bases and J by 9 bases, and 13 bases separated the two germline ends. CDR1 and CDR2 from the germline V gene are SGHRS and YFSETQ. The CDR3 sequence: CASSLGGRWGEQFF. For the CDR3, the DNA is TGCGCCAGCAGCTTGGGGGGGCGCTGGGGTGAGCAGTTCTTC.

V and J are TRBV3-1 (or the pseudogene TRBV3-2) and TRBJ1-1, with D perhaps matching TRBD1 (5 bases). Germline V gives CDR1 LGHDT, CDR2 YNNKEL (reference sequence). V was cut by 0 bases and J by 11 bases, with 10 bases left in between. The CDR3 contains 12 residues. For the CDR3, the DNA is TGTGCCAGCAGCCAAGAGCCGGGGGTCGCTTTCTTT. Translation: CASSQEPGVAFF.

The chain is built from TRBV7-2 and TRBJ2-5, with D tentatively TRBD2 (5 bases). The length of the CDR3 is 12 residues. V gave up 1 base and J gave up 7 bases, with 7 bases separating them. Germline V gene lookup returns CDR1 SGHTA and CDR2 FQGNSA. CDR3 amino acids: CASSLEAGTQYF. The CDR3 DNA follows: TGTGCCAGCAGCTTAGAGGCGGGGACCCAGTACTTC.